The 20 T cell receptor beta chains in this list originate from one sample, sequenced in a study of CD8+ T cells in alopecia areata (dated 2018 in TCRdb). Libraries were constructed by the immunoSEQ multiplex PCR assay. RNA was extracted from all samples and reverse transcribed into cDNA, which served as template for TCR sequencing. TCRdb stores this immuneACCESS table with in-frame sequences only. Part of the clones is absent; in the studies checked, under half of the shortfall reflects unresolved V genes, and no reason is known for the rest. The table for this sample lists around 190,000 clones; around three fifths of them were counted only once. The ten biggest clones cover 4.2% of the sample. The time point label for this specimen denotes: more than 3 weeks on oral tofacitinib. The sample's treatment or condition label is to be understood as: oral pan-JAK inhibitor, 5-10 mg twice daily. The sequencing here drew on CD4+ T cells sorted from blood, taken at week 4, from a patient treated with tofacitinib. These receptors originate from a human donor with alopecia areata.

J is TRBJ2-1 and V is TRBV9; D perhaps matches TRBD2 (6 bases). The CDR3 length is 16 residues. The ends were cut back, 3 bases at V and 0 bases at J, with 13 bases in the middle. Germline V CDR1 and CDR2: SGDLS, YYNGEE. The chain's CDR3 is CASSGRGVNSYNEQFF. The CDR3 DNA reads TGTGCCAGCAGCGGACGCGGGGTAAACTCCTACAATGAGCAGTTCTTC. The complete variable domain, with remaining parts taken from reference TRBV9 and TRBJ2-1, reads DSGVTQTPKHLITATGQRVTLRCSPRSGDLSVYWYQQSLDQGLQFLIQYYNGEERAKGNILERFSAQQFPDLHSELNLSSLELGDSALYFCASSGRGVNSYNEQFFGPGTRLTVL.

The table lists this clone with a few counts. V gene TRBV4-1 combines with J gene TRBJ2-5, with 8 bases fitting TRBD2. V was clipped by 2 bases and J by 5 bases; unmatched bases: 4. Germline values: CDR1 MGHRA, CDR2 YSYEKL. The CDR3 sequence is 14 residues long. The CDR3 here is CASSQPRLAETQYF. The CDR3 DNA reads TGCGCCAGCAGCCAACCCCGACTAGCGGAGACCCAGTACTTC.

This rearrangement joins TRBV7-9 to TRBJ2-5; 13 bases match TRBD2. The V gene's germline CDR1 is SEHNR and CDR2 FQNEAQ (reference sequence). The V gene end was trimmed by 5 bases and the J gene end by 5 bases; junction bases not matched to a gene: 8. The CDR3 spans 16 residues. The CDR3 loop reads CASSPRTSGGRETQYF. The DNA of the CDR3 is TGTGCCAGCAGCCCTAGGACTAGCGGGGGACGGGAGACCCAGTACTTC.

The chain combines TRBV6-6 with TRBJ1-5; 9 nucleotides agree with TRBD1. The CDR3 covers 14 residues. CDR1 is MNHNY and CDR2 is SVGAGI in the germline V gene (reference sequence). V was pared by 7 bases and J by 3 bases, with 4 bases of the junction left unmatched. The CDR3 is CASIGQGFNQPQHF. For the CDR3, the DNA is TGTGCCAGCATTGGACAGGGGTTCAATCAGCCCCAGCATTTT.

This clone was detected only a few times. The rearrangement joins TRBV7-2 to TRBJ1-4; TRBD1 might be the D (5 bases). Germline CDR1 SGHTA, CDR2 FQGNSA. The CDR3 has 14 amino acids. Deletions cut 5 bases from V and 2 bases from J, with 9 bases between. CDR3 sequence reads: CASSPGRTNEKLFF. The CDR3 region has the DNA TGTGCCAGCAGCCCAGGGCGGACTAATGAAAAACTGTTTTTT.

The chain has TRBV6-5 and TRBJ2-3, with TRBD1 matching 7 bases. Germline V gene data show CDR1 as MNHEY and CDR2 as SVGAGI. The CDR3 runs to 14 residues. V trimming: 5 bases; J trimming: 4 bases; junction bases outside the gene matches: 6. The CDR3 DNA is TGTGCCAGCAGTCCGTACAGGGGTGCAGATACGCAGTATTTT. It is translated as CASSPYRGADTQYF.

The chain uses TRBV4-2 and TRBJ2-7; D call uncertain. The CDR3 has 16 amino acids. Trimming took 0 bases from V and 3 from J, leaving 15 bases between them. CDR1 and CDR2 from the germline V gene are LGHNA and YNFKEQ. This CDR3 is CASSQEVRTQGYEQYF. The CDR3 nucleotides are TGTGCCAGCAGCCAAGAGGTCCGGACCCAAGGCTACGAGCAGTACTTC.

This clone occurred a few times. The chain couples TRBV7-9 to TRBJ1-2; no clear D gene. The V gene lost 5 bases and the J gene lost 5 bases, with 15 bases spanning the gap. The CDR3 sequence is 14 residues long. Germline-derived CDR1 and CDR2 are SEHNR and FQNEAQ (reference sequence). CDR3 sequence: CASSLPHIYYGYTF. The CDR3 nucleotides read TGTGCCAGCAGCCTGCCCCACATCTATTATGGCTACACCTTC.

The chain is built from TRBV4-2 and TRBJ1-5; TRBD1 agrees at 12 bases. J lost 5 bases, V lost 0 bases, and 8 bases had no gene match. CDR1 and CDR2 from the germline V gene are LGHNA and YNFKEQ. The CDR3 is made up of 18 amino acids. The CDR3 region has the DNA TGTGCCAGCAGCCAAGATGGGACAGGGGGCGGTTGGTATCAGCCCCAGCATTTT. Protein product: CASSQDGTGGGWYQPQHF.

This chain joins TRBV30 and TRBJ2-1; 7 positions match TRBD2. Germline V CDR1 and CDR2: GTSNPN, SVGIG (reference sequence). The CDR3 covers 14 residues. V shed 0 bases, J shed 4 bases, and the junction held 3 bases outside the gene matches. The CDR3 here is CAWSVTSEYNEQFF. The CDR3 DNA follows: TGTGCCTGGAGTGTAACTAGCGAATACAATGAGCAGTTCTTC.

This clone has only a few counts. The chain uses TRBV10-3 and TRBJ2-1, with 7 bases lining up with TRBD1. The germline gives CDR1 ENHRY, CDR2 SYGVKD. J lost 7 bases, V lost 6 bases, and 6 bases had no gene match. CDR3 length: 13 amino acids. In DNA form, the CDR3 reads TGTGCCATCAGCGGGACAGCCCTAAATGAGCAGTTCTTC. It is translated as CAISGTALNEQFF.

This clone has just one count. Written as DNA, the CDR3 is TGTGCCAGCAGCGTCACGGGGATCTCCCACTACGAGCAGTACTTC. This sequence encodes CASSVTGISHYEQYF. The chain uses TRBV9 and TRBJ2-7; TRBD2 is a possible D gene (5 bases). The germline V and J ends were trimmed by 2 bases and 3 bases, with 15 bases remaining between them. This CDR3 is built from 15 residues. CDR1 is SGDLS, CDR2 YYNGEE, per germline.

V is TRBV4-2 and J is TRBJ1-3; the D gene is possibly TRBD1 (5 bases). The CDR3 length is 16 residues. V dropped 4 bases and J dropped 0 bases, with 13 bases sitting between them. Germline CDR1 LGHNA, CDR2 YNFKEQ. The DNA of the CDR3 is TGTGCCAGCAGCCCCGCGGGGACCCTCTCTGGAAACACCATATATTTT. Its translation is CASSPAGTLSGNTIYF.

The rearrangement uses TRBV30 and TRBJ2-1, with TRBD1 matching over 9 bases. The CDR3 is 12 amino acids. Trimming cost V 3 bases and J 16 bases; bases outside gene matches: 10. CDR1 is GTSNPN, CDR2 SVGIG, per germline (reference sequence). CDR3 coding DNA: TGTGCCTGGAGGGCTACAGGGGGCGAAAGCTTCTTC. Its protein product is CAWRATGGESFF. Full variable domain (rest looked up from reference TRBV30 and TRBJ2-1): SQTIHQWPATLVQPVGSPLSLECTVEGTSNPNLYWYRQAAGRGLQLLFYSVGIGQISSEVPQNLSASRPQDRQFILSSKKLLLSDSGFYLCAWRATGGESFFGPGTRLTVL.

The chain couples TRBV2 to TRBJ2-7, with D unclear. Per the germline V gene, CDR1 is SNHLY and CDR2 is FYNNEI. Trimming left V 8 bases short and J 4 bases short, with 9 bases between. This CDR3 has 11 residues. The CDR3, as DNA: TGTGCCAGCTCACCCGGTTACGAGCAGTACTTC. This sequence encodes CASSPGYEQYF.

The rearrangement links TRBV7-9 to TRBJ2-7; 8 nucleotides match TRBD2. The germline V gene has CDR1 SEHNR and CDR2 FQNEAQ (reference sequence). The CDR3 length is 17 residues. The ends lost 5 bases at V and 2 bases at J; junction bases unmatched: 14. The CDR3 DNA follows: TGTGCCAGCAGCCCCATACCGTCGGGGGGGGATACCTACGAGCAGTACTTC. Its translation is CASSPIPSGGDTYEQYF. The complete variable domain, with remaining parts taken from reference TRBV7-9 and TRBJ2-7, reads DTGVSQNPRHKITKRGQNVTFRCDPISEHNRLYWYRQTLGQGPEFLTYFQNEAQLEKSRLLSDRFSAERPKGSFSTLEIQRTEQGDSAMYLCASSPIPSGGDTYEQYFGPGTRLTVT.

This clone was detected only once. This chain connects TRBV7-8 to TRBJ1-1; D is possibly TRBD1 (5 bases). The CDR3 totals 15 residues. The V gene's germline CDR1 is SGHVS and CDR2 FQNEAQ. The V end was cut by 3 bases, the J end by 5 bases, with 16 bases between. Here the CDR3 reads CASSLAGGVDTEAFF. The CDR3 DNA sequence: TGTGCCAGCAGCTTGGCGGGGGGTGTTGATACTGAAGCTTTCTTT.

V usage is TRBV7-2 and J usage is TRBJ2-7; 8 positions match TRBD2. CDR1 SGHTA and CDR2 FQGNSA come from the germline V gene. This CDR3 region has 17 residues. V dropped 3 bases and J dropped 7; count of bases not matched to a gene: 17. The CDR3 nucleotides are TGTGCCAGCAGCTTCCGACTCATCAGCGGGGGAGCCTGGGAGCAGTACTTC. Its translation: CASSFRLISGGAWEQYF.

The J gene is TRBJ2-2, the V gene TRBV4-2; no clear D. Trimming removed 1 base from V and 3 bases from J, with 12 bases in between. The CDR3 runs 16 residues. Germline V gives CDR1 LGHNA, CDR2 YNFKEQ. The CDR3 loop is CASSQVMGPDTGELFF. The CDR3 nucleotides are TGTGCCAGCAGCCAAGTAATGGGTCCAGACACCGGGGAGCTGTTTTTT.

This clone was observed a handful of times. This sequence joins TRBV7-2 and TRBJ2-3; TRBD2 agrees at 8 bases. Germline CDR1 SGHTA, CDR2 FQGNSA. The junction had 10 bases not matched to a gene; V was cut back by 5 bases and J by 6 bases. This CDR3 contains 15 residues. The CDR3 is CASSTPGGFRDTQYF. CDR3 bases: TGTGCCAGCAGCACCCCGGGGGGGTTTAGGGATACGCAGTATTTT. The full variable domain, rest sourced from reference TRBV7-2 and TRBJ2-3, is GAGVSQSPSNKVTEKGKDVELRCDPISGHTALYWYRQSLGQGLEFLIYFQGNSAPDKSGLPSDRFSAERTGGSVSTLTIQRTQQEDSAVYLCASSTPGGFRDTQYFGPGTRLTVL.